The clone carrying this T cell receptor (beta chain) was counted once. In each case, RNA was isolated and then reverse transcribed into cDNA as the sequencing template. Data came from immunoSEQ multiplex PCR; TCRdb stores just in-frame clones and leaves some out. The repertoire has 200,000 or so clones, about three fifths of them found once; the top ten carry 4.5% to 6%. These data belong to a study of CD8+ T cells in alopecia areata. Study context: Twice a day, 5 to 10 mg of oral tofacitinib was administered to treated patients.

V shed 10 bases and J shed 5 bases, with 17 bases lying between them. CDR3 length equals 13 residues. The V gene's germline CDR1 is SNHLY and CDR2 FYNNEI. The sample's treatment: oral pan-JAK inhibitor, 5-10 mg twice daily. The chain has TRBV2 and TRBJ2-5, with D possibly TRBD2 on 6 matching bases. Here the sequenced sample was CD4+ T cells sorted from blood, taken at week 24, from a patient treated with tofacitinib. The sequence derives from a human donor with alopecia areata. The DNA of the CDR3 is TGTGCCACACGGGCGGGGCGCTGGGAGACCCAGTACTTC. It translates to CATRAGRWETQYF. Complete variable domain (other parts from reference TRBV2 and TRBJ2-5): EPEVTQTPSHQVTQMGQEVILRCVPISNHLYFYWYRQILGQKVEFLVSFYNNEISEKSEIFDDQFSVERPDGSNFTLKIRSTKLEDSAMYFCATRAGRWETQYFGPGTRLLVL.